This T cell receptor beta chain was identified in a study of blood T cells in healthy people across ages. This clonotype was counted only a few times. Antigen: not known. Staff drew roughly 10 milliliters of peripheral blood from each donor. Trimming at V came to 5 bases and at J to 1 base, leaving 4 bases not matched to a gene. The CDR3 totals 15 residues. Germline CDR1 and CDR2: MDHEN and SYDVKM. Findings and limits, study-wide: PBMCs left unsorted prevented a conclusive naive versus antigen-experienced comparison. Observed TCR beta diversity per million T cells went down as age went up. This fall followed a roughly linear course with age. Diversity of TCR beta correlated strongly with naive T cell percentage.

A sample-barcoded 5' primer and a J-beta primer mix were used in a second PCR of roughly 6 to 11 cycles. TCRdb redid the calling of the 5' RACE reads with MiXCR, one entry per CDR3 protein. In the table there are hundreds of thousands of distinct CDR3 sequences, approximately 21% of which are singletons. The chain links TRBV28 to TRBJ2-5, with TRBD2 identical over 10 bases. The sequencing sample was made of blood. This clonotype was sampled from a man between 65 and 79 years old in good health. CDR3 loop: CASSPLAGTQETQYF. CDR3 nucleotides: TGTGCCAGCAGTCCACTAGCGGGGACCCAAGAGACCCAGTACTTC.